This T cell receptor (beta chain) was obtained from a study of control samples from healthy donors and cancer patients. The CDR3 consists of 15 residues. V was pared by 1 base and J by 4 bases, with 10 bases between. Germline V gene sequence: CDR1 SGHVS, CDR2 FQNEAQ. Here immunoSEQ multiplex PCR was the method, and the copy in TCRdb shows in-frame clones only, minus some. The sample shows about 52,000 clones, roughly 96% of them seen only once. The receptor was derived from a man aged 25 to 40 in good health. The chain has TRBV7-8 and TRBJ1-4; D is unresolved. The sequenced material came from blood. In nucleotides, the CDR3 is TGTGCCAGCAGCTTAGAAGGCCGGCTTAATGAAAAACTGTTTTTT. Translated: CASSLEGRLNEKLFF.